This TCR beta chain was sequenced in a study of blood T cell repertoires in COVID-19. Looking at the study overall: Italy, Spain and the United States were the sources of the convalescent and acute COVID-19 samples. PBMCs, B-cell-depleted T cells, or T cells were the source of the cDNA or gDNA that made up the material.

Study processing details: Reference gene primer amplification yielded estimated nucleated cell counts. The method was immunoSEQ multiplex PCR; TCRdb's version includes in-frame clones alone and lacks a portion of them. That table gives V, J and clone size, and the DNA gave D and trimming. Seen here are 17,000 or so clones, roughly 91% observed once, and the top ten hold more than 5.5%. The germline CDR1 and CDR2 sequences are SGHRS and YFSETQ. The CDR3 has 17 residues. Unmatched junction bases numbered 10, after V lost 0 bases and J lost 7 bases. The chain employs TRBV5-1 and TRBJ2-2; 9 positions agree with TRBD2. The receptor was derived from a human donor in a cohort sampled during active COVID-19. The sample was peripheral blood. CDR3 amino acids: CASSLVLAGSVGGELFF. In DNA, the CDR3 is TGCGCCAGCAGCTTGGTTCTAGCGGGATCGGTAGGCGGGGAGCTGTTTTTT.